A selection of T cell receptor beta chains follows, all from one sample in a study of blood T cells in healthy people across ages. TCRdb fed the 5' RACE reads into MiXCR, producing one record per CDR3 protein. The sample shows some 900,000 distinct CDR3 sequences, 40% to 60% of them seen only once. Material for sequencing was blood. Receptor source: a man aged 25 to 40 in good health. CDR3s include the opening cysteine and the closing phenylalanine or tryptophan. The order of the fields is clone size, J gene, D gene, V gene, CDR3 protein, CDR3 DNA. The D gene is left open where the match is weak. The listing skips clone size in some rows; elsewhere it reads once, few, many or a size class.

>once|TRBJ2-1|TRBD2|TRBV20-1
CSARESGRDEQFF
TGCAGTGCTAGAGAGTCAGGGAGGGATGAGCAGTTCTTC
>.|TRBJ1-1|.|TRBV27
CASSLSGGREAFF
TGTGCCAGCAGTTTATCGGGGGGGCGTGAAGCTTTCTTT
>.|TRBJ2-1|TRBD2|TRBV9
CASSVLSGGGYNEQFF
TGTGCCAGCAGCGTTTTGAGCGGGGGGGGATACAATGAGCAGTTCTTC
>.|TRBJ1-5|.|TRBV6-5
CASSSYRDHQPQHF
TGTGCCAGCAGCTCCTACAGGGACCATCAGCCCCAGCATTTT
>.|TRBJ2-1|.|TRBV7-9
CASSSPVGGSWQFF
TGTGCCAGCAGCTCCCCGGTCGGGGGTTCATGGCAGTTCTTC
>few|TRBJ2-7|TRBD2|TRBV3-1
CASSQVRLAVISSYEQYF
TGTGCCAGCAGCCAAGTAAGACTAGCGGTAATAAGCTCCTACGAGCAGTACTTC
>.|TRBJ2-5|.|TRBV28
CASTTLGNEQYF
TGTGCCAGCACTACGCTGGGGAATGAGCAGTACTTC
>.|TRBJ2-7|.|TRBV6-2/TRBV6-3
CASGSPSRTVASYEQYF
TGTGCCAGCGGATCACCATCTCGGACGGTGGCTTCCTACGAGCAGTACTTC
>few|TRBJ1-2|.|TRBV20-1
CSARGSGGRSGYTF
TGCAGTGCTAGGGGGTCGGGGGGCAGATCGGGCTACACCTTC
>.|TRBJ2-1|TRBD1|TRBV30
CAWSSGTGAYNEQFF
TGTGCCTGGAGTTCCGGGACAGGGGCATACAATGAGCAGTTCTTC
>.|TRBJ1-4|.|TRBV7-2
CASSLSPRMNEKLFF
TGTGCCAGCAGCTTATCGCCCCGAATGAATGAAAAACTGTTTTTT
>few|TRBJ2-6|.|TRBV7-2
CASSTQVVSGANVLTF
TGTGCCAGCAGCACCCAGGTCGTCTCTGGGGCCAACGTCCTGACTTTC
>.|TRBJ2-5|.|TRBV12-3/TRBV12-4
CASALGLIGETQYF
TGTGCCAGCGCCCTTGGATTAATAGGGGAGACCCAGTACTTC
>many|TRBJ1-5|.|TRBV11-2
CASSLTNNQPQHF
TGTGCCAGCAGCTTAACAAACAATCAGCCCCAGCATTTT
>.|TRBJ1-4|.|TRBV12-3/TRBV12-4
CASSWGIGGSGEKLFF
TGTGCCAGCAGTTGGGGAATAGGGGGATCGGGTGAAAAACTGTTTTTT
>few|TRBJ2-1|.|TRBV4-1
CASSQDKSSYNEQFF
TGCGCCAGCAGCCAAGATAAGAGCTCCTACAATGAGCAGTTCTTC
>.|TRBJ2-3|.|TRBV5-6
CASSLSQGGWADTQYF
TGTGCCAGCAGCTTGAGTCAGGGAGGATGGGCAGATACGCAGTATTTT
>.|TRBJ2-1|TRBD2|TRBV19
CASSATGTSSNEQFF
TGTGCCAGTAGTGCCACCGGGACTAGCTCCAATGAGCAGTTCTTC
>many|TRBJ2-7|.|TRBV24-1
CATSDGNEQYF
TGTGCCACCAGTGATGGGAACGAGCAGTACTTC
>.|TRBJ1-6|.|TRBV7-9
CASRPDDFAPLHF
TGTGCCAGCAGACCGGACGACTTTGCACCCCTCCACTTT
>.|TRBJ1-6|.|TRBV6-1
CASSEVGRAVPLHF
TGTGCCAGCAGTGAAGTAGGGAGGGCCGTACCCCTCCACTTT
>.|TRBJ1-2|.|TRBV28
CASSSTRRLNYGYTF
TGTGCCAGCAGTTCGACGCGGCGCCTTAACTATGGCTACACCTTC
>.|TRBJ1-1|TRBD1|TRBV25-1
CASSADRGRVAEAFF
TGTGCCAGCAGTGCAGACAGGGGGCGAGTCGCTGAAGCTTTCTTT
>many|TRBJ2-1|TRBD1|TRBV6-1
CATRTGPYNEQFF
TGTGCCACCAGGACAGGGCCCTACAATGAGCAGTTCTTC